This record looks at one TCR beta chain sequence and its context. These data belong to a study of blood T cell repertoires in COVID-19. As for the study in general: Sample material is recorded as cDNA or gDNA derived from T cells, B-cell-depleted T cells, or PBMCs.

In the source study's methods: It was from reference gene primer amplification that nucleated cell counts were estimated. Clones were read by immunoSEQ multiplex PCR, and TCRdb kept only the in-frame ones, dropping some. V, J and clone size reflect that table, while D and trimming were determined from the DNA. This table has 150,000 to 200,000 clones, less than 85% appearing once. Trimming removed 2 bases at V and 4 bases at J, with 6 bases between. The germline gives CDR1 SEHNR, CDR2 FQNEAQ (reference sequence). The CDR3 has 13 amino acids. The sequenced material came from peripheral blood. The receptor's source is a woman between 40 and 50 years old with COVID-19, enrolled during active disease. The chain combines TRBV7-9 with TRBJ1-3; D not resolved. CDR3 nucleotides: TGTGCCAGCAGCTTAAGCTCCGGAAACACCATATATTTT. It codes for CASSLSSGNTIYF.